A single sample gave rise to the 14 T cell receptor beta chains below, sequenced in a study of blood T cell repertoires in COVID-19. Generated by immunoSEQ multiplex PCR, the TCRdb table keeps only in-frame clones and is missing some. The sample consists of 60,000 to 75,000 clones, roughly 91% of them appearing once. The sample comprised peripheral blood. These receptors were taken from a man aged 35 to 55 with COVID-19, enrolled during active disease.

The chain recombines TRBV9 with TRBJ2-1; TRBD2 aligns across 8 bases. The length of the CDR3 is 18 residues. Germline values: CDR1 SGDLS, CDR2 YYNGEE. With V trimmed by 1 base and J by 5 bases, 14 bases remained unmatched. CDR3 nucleotides: TGTGCCAGCAGCGTAACAGTTCCCGGGGGGGCCAATGACAATGAGCAGTTCTTC. Protein sequence: CASSVTVPGGANDNEQFF.

The chain is built from TRBV6-5 and TRBJ1-2; no clear D. The V end was cut by 5 bases, the J end by 3 bases, with 16 bases between. The CDR3 spans 15 residues. Germline CDR1 reads MNHEY; CDR2 reads SVGAGI. CDR3 bases: TGTGCCAGCAGTACACGGAGGTCTAGCCACTATGGCTACACCTTC. Amino acids: CASSTRRSSHYGYTF.

This chain uses TRBV7-3 with TRBJ1-2; TRBD1 matches at 7 bases. Germline values: CDR1 SGHTA, CDR2 FQGTGA. V lost 5 bases, J lost 2 bases, and 5 bases stayed unmatched. The CDR3 covers 14 residues. CDR3 sequence (DNA): TGTGCCAGCAGCCGTCTGACAGGGAACTATGGCTACACCTTC. Translation: CASSRLTGNYGYTF.

CDR3 sequence reads: CASRQPLTTSGANVLTF. CDR3 nucleotides: TGCGCCAGCAGACAGCCCCTCACGACCTCTGGGGCCAACGTCCTGACTTTC. This sequence joins TRBV4-1 and TRBJ2-6; D gene uncertain. This CDR3 contains 17 residues. CDR1 is MGHRA and CDR2 is YSYEKL in the germline V gene. Trimming stripped 6 bases from V and 0 bases from J, with 15 bases between.

This chain uses TRBV27 with TRBJ2-1; 9 nucleotides agree with TRBD2. The germline V gene has CDR1 MNHEY and CDR2 SMNVEV (reference sequence). Trimming at V came to 5 bases and at J to 10 bases, leaving 15 bases not matched to a gene. The CDR3 consists of 16 residues. The CDR3, as DNA: TGTGCCAGCAGTCTCGGGTTTAGCGGGAGAGAGTACGAGCAGTTCTTC. Translation: CASSLGFSGREYEQFF.

This chain uses TRBV7-3 with TRBJ2-3, with 7 bases that match TRBD1. This CDR3 contains 15 residues. The trim removed 4 bases at V and 3 bases at J, leaving 7 bases unmatched. CDR1 is SGHTA, CDR2 FQGTGA, per germline. CDR3 in DNA: TGTGCCAGCAGCTCGAGCAGGGGGAGTACAGATACGCAGTATTTT. Translating it yields CASSSSRGSTDTQYF.

V is TRBV6-4 and J is TRBJ1-3; D gene uncertain. Trimming pared 9 bases from V and 4 bases from J, leaving 13 bases between. The CDR3 is 13 amino acids. CDR1 and CDR2 (germline): MRHNA, SNTAGT. DNA of the CDR3: TGTGCCAGAATTCGACCGGAGGGAAACACCATATATTTT. Amino acids: CARIRPEGNTIYF.

This clone was recorded once. The sample contains more than one DNA sequence encoding this CDR3. V gene TRBV18 combines with J gene TRBJ2-2; 7 bases fit TRBD1. Germline CDR1 reads KGHSH; CDR2 reads LQKENI. V gave up 2 bases and J gave up 1 base; unmatched junction bases: 1. This CDR3 is built from 15 residues. The CDR3 coding sequence is TGTGCCAGCTCACCAGGGACAGAGAACACCGGGGAGCTGTTTTTT. Protein product: CASSPGTENTGELFF. The full variable domain, with the rest looked up from reference TRBV18 and TRBJ2-2, is NAGVMQNPRHLVRRRGQEARLRCSPMKGHSHVYWYRQLPEEGLKFMVYLQKENIIDESGMPKERFSAEFPKEGPSILRIQQVVRGDSAAYFCASSPGTENTGELFFGEGSRLTVL.

The genes are TRBV28 and TRBJ1-1; D is possibly TRBD1 (6 bases). The germline V gene has CDR1 MDHEN and CDR2 SYDVKM. The CDR3 is made up of 15 amino acids. Trimming took off 5 bases at V and 0 bases at J, with 13 bases between the two ends. CDR3 DNA: TGTGCCAGCAGTGTCCACCCAGGGGTGAACACTGAAGCTTTCTTT. This encodes CASSVHPGVNTEAFF. Filled out from reference TRBV28 and TRBJ1-1, the complete variable domain reads DVKVTQSSRYLVKRTGEKVFLECVQDMDHENMFWYRQDPGLGLRLIYFSYDVKMKEKGDIPEGYSVSREKKERFSLILESASTNQTSMYLCASSVHPGVNTEAFFGQGTRLTVV.

The chain carries TRBV18 and TRBJ2-3; the match to TRBD2 covers 8 bases. Germline CDR1 is KGHSH and CDR2 is LQKENI. The CDR3 covers 14 residues. The ends lost 6 bases at V and 4 bases at J; junction bases unmatched: 6. This CDR3 reads CASSPAGGADTQYF. The CDR3 DNA reads TGTGCCAGCTCCCCGGCGGGGGGTGCAGATACGCAGTATTTT.

This chain uses TRBV4-1 with TRBJ2-7, with 8 positions matching TRBD1. V was pared by 2 bases and J by 1 base, with 7 bases of the junction left unmatched. Germline lookup yields CDR1 MGHRA and CDR2 YSYEKL. The length of the CDR3 is 16 residues. Written as DNA, the CDR3 is TGCGCCAGCAGCCAACCCCGGGACAGGACGTCCTACGAGCAGTACTTC. As protein: CASSQPRDRTSYEQYF.

V and J are TRBV19 and TRBJ1-1, with 7 bases aligning to TRBD1. The junction had 14 bases not matched to a gene; V was cut back by 5 bases and J by 5 bases. CDR1 and CDR2 (germline): LNHDA, SQIVND (reference sequence). CDR3 length: 16 residues. Here the CDR3 DNA reads TGTGCCAGTAGTTCCCTGGGGACAAGGGGGCGAACTGAAGCTTTCTTT. Residues: CASSSLGTRGRTEAFF.

The V and J genes are TRBV13 and TRBJ1-1; D call uncertain. Germline CDR1 reads PRHDT; CDR2 reads FYEKMQ (reference sequence). V gave up 5 bases and J gave up 3 bases, with 13 bases separating them. This CDR3 has 14 residues. The CDR3 loop is CASSRLKMDTEAFF. The CDR3 DNA reads as TGTGCCAGCAGCCGACTTAAGATGGACACTGAAGCTTTCTTT.

The gene calls are TRBV5-4 and TRBJ2-1, with D maybe TRBD2 (5 bases). Trimming left V 4 bases short and J 5 bases short, with 19 bases between. This CDR3 has 16 residues. CDR1 and CDR2 (germline): SGHNT, YYREEE (reference sequence). The DNA of the CDR3 is TGTGCCAGCAGCCCCGCGAACCGGGGTGCAGACAATGAGCAGTTCTTC. Translating gives CASSPANRGADNEQFF.